This section outlines one T cell receptor (beta chain) sequence together with its context. There is no known antigen for this receptor. Per-base quality was not reported, and no clone a single base away is much larger than it. Each clonotype received, on average, about 10x coverage in deep resolution sequencing performed on a MiSeq, where the target depth lay between 1 in 1 million and 1 in 200,000 T cells. The immunoSEQ hsTCRB Kit was used to generate the TCR beta libraries. The original pipeline was this. The data were analyzed with ImmunoSEQ Analyzer and ImmunoSEQ Data Assistant, and V, D and J gene assignments followed IMGT definitions. Clonality was computed as one minus normalized Shannon entropy of productive rearrangement frequencies, ranging from 0 to 1. Public clonotype analysis was restricted to overrepresented clonotypes comprising at least 0.05% of each patient's repertoire. Repertoires from around 13 age-matched healthy donors in immuneACCESS were used as clonality controls. What TCRdb holds here is the immuneACCESS table cut down to in-frame rearrangements. Part of the clones is not present; checked against another copy, under half of the missing clones reflect an unresolved V gene, and the others are unexplained. D and trimming come from the DNA, and the V and J calls and clone size come from that table. The sample includes about 24,000 clones, with roughly 74% observed a single time. 40% to 55% of the sample is in the top ten clones.

The source of the sample is a study of cytotoxic CD8 clonotypes in ibrutinib-treated CLL (dated by TCRdb to the early 2020s). Looking at the study overall: In this cohort, 15 patients were treatment-naive and about a dozen were relapsed/refractory, while roughly 17 had unmutated IGHV. Partial responses were observed in some 24 patients and complete responses in 2; after a median follow-up of around 68 months, remission was maintained in 15 or so patients and progression was observed in 12. Every remission and progressive disease sample was obtained while ibrutinib was still being received by the patients. Longitudinal samples were available for 26 of the 86 trial participants. An average of 255,043 productive templates and around 100,000 productive rearrangements was obtained per sample. Response samples were taken after a median of around 13 months on treatment, ranging from roughly 6 to 36 months. Cryopreserved peripheral blood mononuclear cells were obtained prior to treatment, at the time of response, and at either disease progression or sustained remission. What the research found in general, with its limitations: Public clonotypes were rare and either shrank or stayed stable during treatment, and the rise in clonality at ibrutinib response reflected expansion of private clonotypes. Sustained-remission and progressing patients did not have matched sampling times, and lymph node repertoires were not examined. An increase in clonality was observed at ibrutinib response, with clonality remaining stable during sustained remission and falling back toward baseline at progression. Baseline clonality exceeded that of age-matched healthy donors and correlated strongly with circulating CD8+ T-cell counts.

The label giving this sample's time point can be read as: 12 to 13 months on ibrutinib. For TCR beta library preparation, roughly 2 micrograms of genomic DNA was extracted from cryopreserved PBMCs. Longitudinal blood samples from CLL patients on ibrutinib monotherapy were analyzed using high-throughput TCR beta sequencing. The patients took part in an open-label, single-center phase 2 trial of ibrutinib monotherapy. Its CDR3 holds 13 amino acids, cysteine through phenylalanine. Just CDR3 DNA is preserved here, 39 bases in frame from base 1. CDR1 is given as KGHSH and CDR2 as LQKENI, both from the germline V gene. V drops 6 bases and J drops 2 bases, leaving 8 bases in between.

The sequence came from a human donor with chronic lymphocytic leukemia. The chain uses TRBV18 and TRBJ1-3, with TRBD1 tentatively as D gene (5 bases match). Source: PBMCs, taken after 12 months of ibrutinib treatment. The CDR3 amino acid sequence is: CASSGGAGNTIYF. The nucleotides are TGTGCCAGCTCCGGGGGAGCTGGAAACACCATATATTTT.